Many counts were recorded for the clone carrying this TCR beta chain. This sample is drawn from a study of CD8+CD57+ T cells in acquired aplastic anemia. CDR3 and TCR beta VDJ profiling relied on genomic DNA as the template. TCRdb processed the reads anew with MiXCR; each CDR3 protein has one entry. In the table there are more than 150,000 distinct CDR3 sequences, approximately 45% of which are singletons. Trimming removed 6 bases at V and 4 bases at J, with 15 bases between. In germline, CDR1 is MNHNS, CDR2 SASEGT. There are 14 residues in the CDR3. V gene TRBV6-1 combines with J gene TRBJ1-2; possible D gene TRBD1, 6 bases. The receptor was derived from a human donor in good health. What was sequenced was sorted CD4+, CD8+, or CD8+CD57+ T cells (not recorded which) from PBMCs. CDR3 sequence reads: CASRSTGSGYGYTF. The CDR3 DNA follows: TGTGCCAGCAGATCGACAGGCTCAGGCTATGGCTACACCTTC.